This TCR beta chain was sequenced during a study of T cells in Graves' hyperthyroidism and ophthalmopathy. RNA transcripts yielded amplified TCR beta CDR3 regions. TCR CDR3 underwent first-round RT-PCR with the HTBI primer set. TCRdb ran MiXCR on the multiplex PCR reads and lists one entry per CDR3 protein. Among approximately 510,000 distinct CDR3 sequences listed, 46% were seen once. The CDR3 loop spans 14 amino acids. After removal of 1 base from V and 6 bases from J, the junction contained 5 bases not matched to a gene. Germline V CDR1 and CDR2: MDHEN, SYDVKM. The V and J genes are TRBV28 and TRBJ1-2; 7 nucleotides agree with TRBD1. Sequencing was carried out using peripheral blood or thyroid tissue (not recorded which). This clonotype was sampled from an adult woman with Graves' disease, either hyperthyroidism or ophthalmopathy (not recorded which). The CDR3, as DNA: TGTGCCAGCAGTTTATACGCCGACAGGGATGGCTACACCTTC. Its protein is CASSLYADRDGYTF.